The 15 T cell receptor beta chains listed next were all sequenced from one sample in a study of CD8 T cells in Susac syndrome (dated by TCRdb to the late 2010s). Library construction relied on the immunoSEQ multiplex PCR assay. RNA was extracted with the RNeasy kit and 0.5 to 1 ug was reverse transcribed using random hexamers. TCRdb reworked the public reads: Q25 trimming with fastp, MiXCR clone assembly, productive beta chains retained. CDR3 protein sequences are deduplicated, and each keeps its most common genes and DNA. This sample is represented by a few hundred thousand distinct CDR3 sequences; approximately 85% of them were singletons. The top ten clonotypes cover roughly 0.21% of the sample. Sequenced: CD8+ T cells from PBMCs. All receptors derive from a human donor with multiple sclerosis.

The chain uses TRBV27 and TRBJ1-5; maybe TRBD1 (6 bases). The V gene lost 0 bases and the J gene lost 6 bases, with 12 bases spanning the gap. The germline V gene has CDR1 MNHEY and CDR2 SMNVEV (reference sequence). The CDR3 contains 15 residues. The CDR3 nucleotides read TGTGCCAGCAGTTTATCGCGGGGGGCGCGTCAGCCCCAGCATTTT. It yields the protein CASSLSRGARQPQHF.

The CDR3 is CASSPRPQPRGPTDTQYF. Written as DNA, the CDR3 is TGTGCCAGCTCACCACGACCCCAGCCCCGCGGGCCCACAGATACGCAGTATTTT. The V and J genes are TRBV18 and TRBJ2-3; D is possibly TRBD2 (5 bases). The germline V gene has CDR1 KGHSH and CDR2 LQKENI. Trimming cost V 1 base and J 2 bases, with 19 bases left between them. The CDR3 runs 18 residues. The whole variable domain, filled in from reference TRBV18 and TRBJ2-3, reads NAGVMQNPRHLVRRRGQEARLRCSPMKGHSHVYWYRQLPEEGLKFMVYLQKENIIDESGMPKERFSAEFPKEGPSILRIQQVVRGDSAAYFCASSPRPQPRGPTDTQYFGPGTRLTVL.

J is TRBJ2-7 and V is TRBV28; 7 bases agree with TRBD1. Looked up from germline, CDR1 is MDHEN and CDR2 is SYDVKM. The CDR3 length is 15 residues. J was trimmed by 2 bases and V by 5 bases; bases with no gene match: 9. CDR3 coding DNA: TGTGCCAGCAGTCCAATACAGGGGCGCCCCTACGAGCAGTACTTC. It encodes CASSPIQGRPYEQYF.

This chain's CDR3 is CASSLRWPGELFF. The CDR3 DNA reads TGTGCCAGCAGTTTAAGGTGGCCCGGGGAGCTGTTTTTT. The gene calls are TRBV28 and TRBJ2-2, with unresolved D. The germline V gene has CDR1 MDHEN and CDR2 SYDVKM. This CDR3 spans 13 amino acids. V was trimmed by 2 bases and J by 6 bases, leaving 7 bases between them.

V gene TRBV28 combines with J gene TRBJ1-6; TRBD1 might be the D (5 bases). Per germline, CDR1 MDHEN and CDR2 SYDVKM. The CDR3 runs 14 residues. V lost 3 bases and J 16 bases, leaving 19 bases between the germline ends. Here the CDR3 DNA reads TGTGCCAGCAGTTTGGGGGGTCCCGAGGCGGAGCTCCACTTT. Its protein product is CASSLGGPEAELHF.

V and J are TRBV4-3 and TRBJ2-4; D perhaps matches TRBD1 (5 bases). This CDR3 spans 13 amino acids. V lost 0 bases and J lost 7, with 7 bases in between. Germline V gene lookup returns CDR1 LGHNA and CDR2 YSLEER. The CDR3: CASSQDAGNIQYF. CDR3 nucleotides: TGCGCCAGCAGCCAAGACGCAGGGAACATTCAGTACTTC.

This clonotype appeared once. V usage is TRBV3-1 and J usage is TRBJ2-1; D possibly corresponds to TRBD1 (5 bases). Between the trimmed V and J ends, which lost 5 bases and 1 base, there was a span of 12 bases. In germline, CDR1 is LGHDT, CDR2 YNNKEL (reference sequence). This CDR3 region has 15 residues. Written as DNA, the CDR3 is TGTGCCAGCAGCGAAACACAGGAGTCCTACAATGAGCAGTTCTTC. It encodes CASSETQESYNEQFF.

The chain carries TRBV27 and TRBJ2-7, with D hard to call. This CDR3 is 14 amino acids long. Germline CDR1 MNHEY, CDR2 SMNVEV (reference sequence). V was shortened by 3 bases and J by 4 bases, with 13 bases between the two germline ends. The DNA of the CDR3 is TGTGCCAGCAGTTTGGGGTTGTGGGGATACGAGCAGTACTTC. Translated, it gives CASSLGLWGYEQYF.

The chain employs TRBV4-3 and TRBJ2-6, with D hard to call. The CDR3 is made up of 16 amino acids. Trimming cost V 0 bases and J 1 base, with 7 bases left between them. From germline, CDR1 is LGHNA and CDR2 YSLEER. The CDR3 sequence: CASSQDWVSGANVLTF. The CDR3, as DNA: TGCGCCAGCAGCCAAGATTGGGTGTCTGGGGCCAACGTCCTGACTTTC.

V usage is TRBV7-9 and J usage is TRBJ2-4, with 10 positions matching TRBD1. The CDR3 sequence is 16 residues long. The V and J ends lost 3 bases and 2 bases, in that order; junction bases with no gene match: 4. Germline loops: CDR1 SEHNR, CDR2 FQNEAQ (reference sequence). CDR3 region: CASSFGTGASKNIQYF. As DNA, the CDR3 is TGTGCCAGCAGCTTCGGGACAGGGGCATCCAAAAACATTCAGTACTTC.

This rearrangement joins TRBV25-1 to TRBJ1-1, with D possibly matching TRBD1 (6 bases). V was cut by 3 bases and J by 1 base, with 18 bases left in between. From germline, CDR1 is MGHDK and CDR2 SYGVNS. The CDR3 consists of 17 residues. The chain's CDR3 is CASSDTLDRPRNTEAFF. For the CDR3, the DNA is TGTGCCAGCAGTGATACCCTCGACAGGCCACGGAACACTGAAGCTTTCTTT.

The V gene is TRBV30, the J gene TRBJ2-2; D remains unclear. V was pared by 2 bases and J by 7 bases, with 8 bases between. This CDR3 is 12 amino acids long. CDR1 is GTSNPN and CDR2 is SVGIG in the germline V gene (reference sequence). The CDR3 region has the DNA TGTGCCTGGAGTCTTGGGATCGGGGAGCTGTTTTTT. Its translation: CAWSLGIGELFF.

The rearrangement joins TRBV5-4 to TRBJ2-3, with 7 bases that match TRBD2. V shed 4 bases and J 5 bases; nucleotides not matched to a gene: 13. In germline, CDR1 is SGHNT, CDR2 YYREEE (reference sequence). This CDR3 is built from 16 residues. CDR3 region: CASSPFGSGAVDTQYF. The CDR3 nucleotides are TGTGCCAGCAGCCCCTTCGGAAGCGGGGCGGTAGATACGCAGTATTTT.

The rearrangement joins TRBV6-1 to TRBJ2-7; 13 positions match TRBD2. The CDR3 runs 16 residues. Germline V CDR1 and CDR2: MNHNS, SASEGT. Unmatched junction bases numbered 8, after V lost 7 bases and J lost 2 bases. The CDR3 sequence: CASTETSGRQTYEQYF. The CDR3 coding sequence is TGTGCCAGCACTGAGACTAGCGGGAGGCAAACCTACGAGCAGTACTTC.

The rearrangement joins TRBV10-3 to TRBJ2-7; D uncertain. Trimming stripped 2 bases from V and 3 bases from J, with 11 bases between. Germline-derived CDR1 and CDR2 are ENHRY and SYGVKD. The CDR3 contains 14 residues. CDR3: CAISEASPSYEQYF. The CDR3, as DNA: TGTGCCATCAGTGAGGCCTCTCCAAGCTACGAGCAGTACTTC.